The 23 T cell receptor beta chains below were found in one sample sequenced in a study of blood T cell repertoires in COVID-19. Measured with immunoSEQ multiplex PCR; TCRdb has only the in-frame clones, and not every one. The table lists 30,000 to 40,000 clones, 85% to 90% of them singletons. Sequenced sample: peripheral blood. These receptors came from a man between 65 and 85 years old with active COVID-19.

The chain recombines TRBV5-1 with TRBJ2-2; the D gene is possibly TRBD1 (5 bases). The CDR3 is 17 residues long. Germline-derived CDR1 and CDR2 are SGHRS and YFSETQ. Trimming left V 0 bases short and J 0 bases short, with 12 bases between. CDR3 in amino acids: CASSLEMGPANTGELFF. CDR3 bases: TGCGCCAGCAGCTTGGAGATGGGGCCAGCGAACACCGGGGAGCTGTTTTTT.

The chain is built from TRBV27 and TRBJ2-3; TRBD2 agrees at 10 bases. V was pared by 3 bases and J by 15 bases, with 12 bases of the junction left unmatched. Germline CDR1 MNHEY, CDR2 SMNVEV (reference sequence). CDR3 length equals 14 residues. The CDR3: CASSFSGRPPFLYF. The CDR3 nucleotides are TGTGCCAGCAGTTTTAGCGGGAGGCCCCCCTTTCTCTATTTT.

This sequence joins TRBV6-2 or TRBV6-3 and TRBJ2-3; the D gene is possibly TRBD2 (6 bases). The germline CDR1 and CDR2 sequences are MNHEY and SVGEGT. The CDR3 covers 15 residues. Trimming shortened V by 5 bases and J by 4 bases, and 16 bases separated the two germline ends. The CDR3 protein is CASSDHRRRADTQYF. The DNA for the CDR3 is TGTGCCAGCAGTGACCACAGGAGGAGGGCAGATACGCAGTATTTT.

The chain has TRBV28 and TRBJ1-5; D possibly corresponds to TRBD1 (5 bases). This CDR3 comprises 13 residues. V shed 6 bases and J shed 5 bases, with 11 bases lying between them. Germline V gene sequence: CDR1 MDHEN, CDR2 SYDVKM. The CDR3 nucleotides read TGTGCCAGCAGGTCCCAAGGGGATCAGCCCCAGCATTTT. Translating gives CASRSQGDQPQHF.

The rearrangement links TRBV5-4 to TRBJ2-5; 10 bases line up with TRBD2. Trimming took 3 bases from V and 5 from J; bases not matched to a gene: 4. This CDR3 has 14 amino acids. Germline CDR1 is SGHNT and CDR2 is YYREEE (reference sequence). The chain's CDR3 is CASSWGLATETQYF. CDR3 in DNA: TGTGCCAGCAGCTGGGGACTAGCGACCGAGACCCAGTACTTC.

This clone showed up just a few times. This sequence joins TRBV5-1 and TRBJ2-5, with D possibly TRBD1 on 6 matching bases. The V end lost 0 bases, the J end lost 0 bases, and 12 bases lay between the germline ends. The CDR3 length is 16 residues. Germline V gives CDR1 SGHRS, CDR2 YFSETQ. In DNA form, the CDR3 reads TGCGCCAGCAGCTTGGGTGTCAGGGGCCACCAAGAGACCCAGTACTTC. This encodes CASSLGVRGHQETQYF.

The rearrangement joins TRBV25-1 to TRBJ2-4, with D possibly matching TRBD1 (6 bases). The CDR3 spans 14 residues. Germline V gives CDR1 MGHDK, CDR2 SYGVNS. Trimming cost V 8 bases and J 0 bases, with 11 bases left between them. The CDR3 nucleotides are TGTGCCAGCGGACAGTTCCTAGCCAAAAACATTCAGTACTTC. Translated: CASGQFLAKNIQYF.

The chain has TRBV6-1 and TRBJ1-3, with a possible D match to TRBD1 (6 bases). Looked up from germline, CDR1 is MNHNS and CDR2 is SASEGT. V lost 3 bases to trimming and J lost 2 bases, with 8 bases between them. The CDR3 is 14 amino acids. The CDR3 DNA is TGTGCCAGCAGTGAGGCAGGGGCTGGAAACACCATATATTTT. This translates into CASSEAGAGNTIYF.

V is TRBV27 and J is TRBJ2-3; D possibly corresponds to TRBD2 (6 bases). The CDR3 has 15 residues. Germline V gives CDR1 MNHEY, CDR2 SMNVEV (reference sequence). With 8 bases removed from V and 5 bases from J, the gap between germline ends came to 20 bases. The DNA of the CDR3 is TGTGCCAGCGCTATCCGGTCTAGCGTTTTAGATACGCAGTATTTT. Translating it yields CASAIRSSVLDTQYF.

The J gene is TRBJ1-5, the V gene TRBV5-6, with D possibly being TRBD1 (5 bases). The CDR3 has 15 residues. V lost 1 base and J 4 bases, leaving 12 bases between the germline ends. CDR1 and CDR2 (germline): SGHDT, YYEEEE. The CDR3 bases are TGTGCCAGCAGCTTGCGACAGATGGTTAATCAGCCCCAGCATTTT. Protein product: CASSLRQMVNQPQHF.

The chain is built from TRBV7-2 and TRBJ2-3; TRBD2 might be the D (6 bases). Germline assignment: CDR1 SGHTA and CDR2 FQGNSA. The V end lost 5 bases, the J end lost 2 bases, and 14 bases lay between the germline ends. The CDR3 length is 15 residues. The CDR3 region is CASSLGTPLTDTQYF. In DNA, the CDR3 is TGTGCCAGCAGCCTCGGGACTCCCCTCACAGATACGCAGTATTTT.

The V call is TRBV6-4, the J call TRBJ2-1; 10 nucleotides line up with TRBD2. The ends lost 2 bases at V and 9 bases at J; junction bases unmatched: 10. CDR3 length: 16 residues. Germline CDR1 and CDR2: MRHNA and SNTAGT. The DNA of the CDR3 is TGTGCCAGCAGTGACGGGCTAGCGGGAGTGGGCGGTGAGCAGTTCTTC. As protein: CASSDGLAGVGGEQFF.

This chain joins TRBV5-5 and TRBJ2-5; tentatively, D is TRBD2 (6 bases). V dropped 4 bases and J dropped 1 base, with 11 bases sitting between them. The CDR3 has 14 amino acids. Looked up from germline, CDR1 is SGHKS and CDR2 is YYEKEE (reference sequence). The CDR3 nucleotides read TGTGCCAGCAGCGGGTGGACTATCCAAGAGACCCAGTACTTC. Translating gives CASSGWTIQETQYF.

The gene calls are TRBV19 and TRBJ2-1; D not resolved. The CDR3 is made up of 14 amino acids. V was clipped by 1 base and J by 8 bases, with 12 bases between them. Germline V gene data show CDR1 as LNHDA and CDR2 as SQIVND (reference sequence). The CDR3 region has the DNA TGTGCCAGTAGTATAGGGCACAAAAGCGATGAGCAGTTCTTC. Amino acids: CASSIGHKSDEQFF. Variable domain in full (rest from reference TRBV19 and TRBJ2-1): DGGITQSPKYLFRKEGQNVTLSCEQNLNHDAMYWYRQDPGQGLRLIYYSQIVNDFQKGDIAEGYSVSREKKESFPLTVTSAQKNPTAFYLCASSIGHKSDEQFFGPGTRLTVL.

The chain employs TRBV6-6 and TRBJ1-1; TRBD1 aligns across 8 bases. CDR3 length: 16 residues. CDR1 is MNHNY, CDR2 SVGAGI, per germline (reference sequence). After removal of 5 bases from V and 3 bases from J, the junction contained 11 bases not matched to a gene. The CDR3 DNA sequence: TGTGCCAGCAGTCTCCCGTTTGGACAGGGTCACACTGAAGCTTTCTTT. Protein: CASSLPFGQGHTEAFF.

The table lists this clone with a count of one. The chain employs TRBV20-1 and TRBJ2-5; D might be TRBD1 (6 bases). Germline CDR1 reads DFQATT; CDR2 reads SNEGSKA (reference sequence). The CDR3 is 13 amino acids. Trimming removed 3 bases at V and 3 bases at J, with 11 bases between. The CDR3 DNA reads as TGCAGTGCTAGTCGGACAGCGAAAGAGACCCAGTACTTC. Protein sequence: CSASRTAKETQYF.

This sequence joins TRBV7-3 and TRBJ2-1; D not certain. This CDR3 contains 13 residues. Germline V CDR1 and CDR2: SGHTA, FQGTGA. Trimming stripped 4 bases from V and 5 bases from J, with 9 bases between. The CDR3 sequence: CASSSDRDNEQFF. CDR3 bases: TGTGCCAGCAGCTCAGATCGGGACAATGAGCAGTTCTTC.

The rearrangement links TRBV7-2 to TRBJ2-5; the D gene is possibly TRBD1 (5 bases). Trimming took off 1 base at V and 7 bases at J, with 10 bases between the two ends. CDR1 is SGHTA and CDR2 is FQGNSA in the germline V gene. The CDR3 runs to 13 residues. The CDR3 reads CASSLEGFGTQYF. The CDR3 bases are TGTGCCAGCAGCTTAGAGGGGTTTGGGACCCAGTACTTC.

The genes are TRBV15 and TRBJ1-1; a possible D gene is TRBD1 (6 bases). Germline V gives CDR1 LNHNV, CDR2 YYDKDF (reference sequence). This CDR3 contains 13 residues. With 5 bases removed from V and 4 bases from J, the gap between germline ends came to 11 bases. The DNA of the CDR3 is TGTGCCACCAGCGACAGGTGGGGCACTGAAGCTTTCTTT. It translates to CATSDRWGTEAFF.

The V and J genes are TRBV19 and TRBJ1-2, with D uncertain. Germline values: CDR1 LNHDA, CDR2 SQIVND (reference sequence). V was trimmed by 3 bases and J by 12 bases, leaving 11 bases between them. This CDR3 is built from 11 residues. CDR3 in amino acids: CASSMRIEHTF. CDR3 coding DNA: TGTGCCAGTAGTATGAGGATCGAGCACACCTTC. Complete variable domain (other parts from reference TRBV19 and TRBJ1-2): DGGITQSPKYLFRKEGQNVTLSCEQNLNHDAMYWYRQDPGQGLRLIYYSQIVNDFQKGDIAEGYSVSREKKESFPLTVTSAQKNPTAFYLCASSMRIEHTFGSGTRLTVV.

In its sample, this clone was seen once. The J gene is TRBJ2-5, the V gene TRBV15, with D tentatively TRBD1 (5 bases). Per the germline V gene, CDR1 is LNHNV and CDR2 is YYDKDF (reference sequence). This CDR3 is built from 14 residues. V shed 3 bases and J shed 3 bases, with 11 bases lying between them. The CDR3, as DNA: TGTGCCACCAGCAGGGGGCGGAACAAAGAGACCCAGTACTTC. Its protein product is CATSRGRNKETQYF.

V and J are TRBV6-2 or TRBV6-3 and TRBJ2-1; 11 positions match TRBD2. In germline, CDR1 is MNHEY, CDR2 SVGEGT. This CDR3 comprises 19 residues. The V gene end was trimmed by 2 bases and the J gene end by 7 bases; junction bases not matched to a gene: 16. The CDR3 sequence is CASSYQITSGRREGNEQFF. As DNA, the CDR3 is TGTGCCAGCAGTTACCAAATTACTAGCGGGAGACGGGAGGGTAATGAGCAGTTCTTC.

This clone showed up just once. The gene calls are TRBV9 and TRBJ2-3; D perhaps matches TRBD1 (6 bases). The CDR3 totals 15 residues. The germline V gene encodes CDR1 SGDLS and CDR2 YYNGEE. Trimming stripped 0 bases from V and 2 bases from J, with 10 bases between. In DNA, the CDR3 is TGTGCCAGCAGCGTAGCGGACAGAACCACAGATACGCAGTATTTT. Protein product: CASSVADRTTDTQYF.